Included here is one TCR beta chain sequence, with context. Its antigen is unidentified. Trimming took 0 bases from V and 3 from J; bases not matched to a gene: 2. Germline loops: CDR1 SGHDT, CDR2 YYEEEE. This CDR3 spans 14 amino acids. Clones were sequenced by immunoSEQ multiplex PCR, and TCRdb holds only the in-frame ones, with some missing. The sample has tens of thousands of clones; around nine tenths are singletons. The sample is drawn from a study of OX40 agonist ivuxolimab in advanced cancers. As for the study in general: Dosing consisted of intravenous ivuxolimab at 0.01 to 10 mg/kg every 2 weeks.

Study-wide results and limits: At 0.1 to 3.0 mg/kg and by week 6, clonal expansion occurred in CD4+ and CD8+ blood T cells. Not determined was the antigen specificity of the expanded peripheral T cells.

The clonotype was recovered from an adult with an advanced solid tumor such as melanoma, head and neck, liver or kidney cancer. J is TRBJ1-1 and V is TRBV5-6, with 7 bases matching TRBD1. Specimen: CD4+ or CD8+ T cells sorted from blood, collected in a trial of the OX40 agonist ivuxolimab. CDR3 sequence: CASSLDTGDTEAFF. Written as DNA, the CDR3 is TGTGCCAGCAGCTTGGACACAGGGGACACTGAAGCTTTCTTT.